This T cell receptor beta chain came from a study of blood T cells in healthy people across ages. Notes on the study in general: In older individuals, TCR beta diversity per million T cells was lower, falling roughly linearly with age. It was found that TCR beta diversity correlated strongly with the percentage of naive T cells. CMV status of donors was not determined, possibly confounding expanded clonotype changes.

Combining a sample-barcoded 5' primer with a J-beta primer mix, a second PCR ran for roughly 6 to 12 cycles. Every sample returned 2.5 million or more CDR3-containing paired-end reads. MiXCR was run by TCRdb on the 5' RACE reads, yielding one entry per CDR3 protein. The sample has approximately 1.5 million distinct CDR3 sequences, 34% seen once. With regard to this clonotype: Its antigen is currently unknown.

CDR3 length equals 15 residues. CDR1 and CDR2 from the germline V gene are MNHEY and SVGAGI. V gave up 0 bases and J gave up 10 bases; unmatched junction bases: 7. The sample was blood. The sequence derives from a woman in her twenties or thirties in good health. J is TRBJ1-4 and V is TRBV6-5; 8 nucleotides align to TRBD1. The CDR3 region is CASSYSGQGRRKLFF. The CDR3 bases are TGTGCCAGCAGTTACTCCGGACAGGGCCGGCGAAAACTGTTTTTT.